Each of the 20 T cell receptor beta chains below was sequenced from the same sample in a study of T cell responses to AZD1222 COVID-19 vaccine. The data were produced by immunoSEQ multiplex PCR, yet TCRdb's version contains in-frame clones alone and is incomplete. The sample has under 95,000 clones, approximately 83% seen once; the top ten hold approximately 7.9%. This specimen was peripheral blood, taken on day 0 of AZD1222 vaccination. These receptors were collected from an adult in good health.

This chain links TRBV19 with TRBJ2-5; TRBD2 is a possible D gene (5 bases). In germline, CDR1 is LNHDA, CDR2 SQIVND (reference sequence). V was cut by 0 bases and J by 5 bases, with 13 bases left in between. This CDR3 is 15 amino acids long. The CDR3 nucleotides are TGTGCCAGTAGTATAGAGGACGGGAACTGGGAGACCCAGTACTTC. Its protein product is CASSIEDGNWETQYF.

The CDR3 coding sequence is TGTGCCAGTAGTATAGACAGGAACAATCAGCCCCAGCATTTT. Residues: CASSIDRNNQPQHF. This chain links TRBV19 with TRBJ1-5, with D hard to call. This CDR3 has 14 amino acids. V lost 0 bases, J lost 3 bases, and 6 bases lay in between. CDR1 is LNHDA, CDR2 SQIVND, per germline (reference sequence). Based on the CDR3 plus reference TRBV19 and TRBJ1-5, the full variable domain is DGGITQSPKYLFRKEGQNVTLSCEQNLNHDAMYWYRQDPGQGLRLIYYSQIVNDFQKGDIAEGYSVSREKKESFPLTVTSAQKNPTAFYLCASSIDRNNQPQHFGDGTRLSIL.

The rearrangement links TRBV7-2 to TRBJ2-5; D is unresolved. The germline gives CDR1 SGHTA, CDR2 FQGNSA. V lost 1 base, J lost 4 bases, and 13 bases lay in between. The CDR3 extends over 15 amino acids. CDR3 sequence reads: CASSLDSGSGETQYF. In DNA form, the CDR3 reads TGTGCCAGCAGCTTAGATTCGGGTTCGGGAGAGACCCAGTACTTC.

J is TRBJ2-5 and V is TRBV7-9; 8 positions match TRBD2. The trim removed 4 bases at V and 1 base at J, leaving 2 bases unmatched. CDR3 size: 14 residues. The germline V gene has CDR1 SEHNR and CDR2 FQNEAQ (reference sequence). In DNA form, the CDR3 reads TGTGCCAGCAGCTCCGGACTAGCCCAAGAGACCCAGTACTTC. This gives the protein CASSSGLAQETQYF. The whole variable domain, filled in from reference TRBV7-9 and TRBJ2-5, reads DTGVSQNPRHKITKRGQNVTFRCDPISEHNRLYWYRQTLGQGPEFLTYFQNEAQLEKSRLLSDRFSAERPKGSFSTLEIQRTEQGDSAMYLCASSSGLAQETQYFGPGTRLLVL.

The chain has TRBV7-2 and TRBJ2-4, with D possibly matching TRBD1 (6 bases). The CDR3 is 17 residues long. V shed 2 bases and J shed 3 bases, with 17 bases lying between them. Germline V lookup: CDR1 SGHTA, CDR2 FQGNSA. In nucleotides, the CDR3 is TGTGCCAGCAGCTTACCCCCGACAGGCCAATACAAAAACATTCAGTACTTC. It translates to CASSLPPTGQYKNIQYF.

CDR3 residues: CATSDSGQGNEKLFF. The CDR3 DNA sequence: TGTGCCACCAGTGATTCGGGACAGGGTAATGAAAAACTGTTTTTT. The V call is TRBV24-1, the J call TRBJ1-4, with TRBD1 matching 9 bases. V was pared by 2 bases and J by 4 bases, with 1 base of the junction left unmatched. CDR3 length equals 15 residues. The germline V gene encodes CDR1 KGHDR and CDR2 SFDVKD.

This clone appeared a few times. This chain links TRBV5-3 with TRBJ2-3; 14 bases match TRBD2. TRBV5-3 is known as an ORF, though its function is uncertain. The CDR3 consists of 20 residues. Unmatched junction bases numbered 19, after V lost 5 bases and J lost 5 bases. DNA for the CDR3: TGTGCCAGAAGTTTACTCCGTGGACTAGCGGGAGGAGGGTTGGTAGATACGCAGTATTTT. Its translation is CARSLLRGLAGGGLVDTQYF.

The rearrangement uses TRBV11-2 and TRBJ2-5, with 7 bases that match TRBD1. Germline CDR1 reads SGHAT; CDR2 reads FQNNGV. V gave up 1 base and J gave up 0 bases; unmatched junction bases: 8. The CDR3 runs to 17 residues. This CDR3 reads CASSLGGSTGYQETQYF. CDR3 DNA sequence: TGTGCCAGCAGCTTAGGGGGTTCGACAGGGTACCAAGAGACCCAGTACTTC. Based on the CDR3 plus reference TRBV11-2 and TRBJ2-5, the full variable domain is EAGVAQSPRYKIIEKRQSVAFWCNPISGHATLYWYQQILGQGPKLLIQFQNNGVVDDSQLPKDRFSAERLKGVDSTLKIQPAKLEDSAVYLCASSLGGSTGYQETQYFGPGTRLLVL.

The chain combines TRBV29-1 with TRBJ2-1, with D possibly matching TRBD1 (6 bases). Germline CDR1 reads SQVTM; CDR2 reads ANQGSEA. V lost 0 bases, J lost 5 bases, and 8 bases lay in between. This CDR3 contains 13 residues. This chain's CDR3 is CSVEENRDNEQFF. In DNA form, the CDR3 reads TGCAGCGTTGAAGAGAACAGGGACAATGAGCAGTTCTTC.

V gene TRBV7-9 combines with J gene TRBJ1-1; D gene uncertain. Germline loops: CDR1 SEHNR, CDR2 FQNEAQ (reference sequence). There are 13 residues in the CDR3. V was shortened by 1 base and J by 4 bases, with 7 bases between the two germline ends. The CDR3 DNA reads as TGTGCCAGCAGCTTAGACGGTGGCACTGAAGCTTTCTTT. This translates into CASSLDGGTEAFF.

This rearrangement joins TRBV7-3 to TRBJ2-2; tentative D call: TRBD1 (5 bases). Germline CDR1 reads SGHTA; CDR2 reads FQGTGA. The CDR3 consists of 16 residues. V was cut by 1 base and J by 2 bases, with 11 bases left in between. CDR3 coding DNA: TGTGCCAGCAGCTTAAGGGGCACATTAAACACCGGGGAGCTGTTTTTT. Its translation is CASSLRGTLNTGELFF.

The chain combines TRBV5-4 with TRBJ1-2, with D perhaps matching TRBD1 (5 bases). Looked up from germline, CDR1 is SGHNT and CDR2 is YYREEE (reference sequence). This CDR3 is built from 13 residues. Trimming took off 0 bases at V and 5 bases at J, with 8 bases between the two ends. Here the CDR3 DNA reads TGTGCCAGCAGCTTGGAGGGGCCGTATGGCTACACCTTC. It translates to CASSLEGPYGYTF.

The genes are TRBV3-1 (or the pseudogene TRBV3-2) and TRBJ2-7, with D tentatively TRBD1 (5 bases). Germline CDR1 reads LGHDT; CDR2 reads YNNKEL (reference sequence). This CDR3 comprises 13 residues. Trimming removed 5 bases from V and 5 bases from J, with 13 bases in between. The CDR3 DNA reads TGTGCCAGCAGCTGGGGCGTTGGGGACGAGCAGTACTTC. It specifies CASSWGVGDEQYF.

This rearrangement joins TRBV18 to TRBJ2-7, with D perhaps given as TRBD1 or TRBD2 (7 bases each). This CDR3 has 16 amino acids. V lost 0 bases, J lost 5 bases, and 17 bases lay in between. CDR1 is KGHSH, CDR2 LQKENI, per germline. In DNA form, the CDR3 reads TGTGCCAGCTCACCACCAGGTGGCAGGGGGAGGGACGAGCAGTACTTC. Translation: CASSPPGGRGRDEQYF.

The rearrangement links TRBV10-3 to TRBJ2-7; maybe TRBD1 (6 bases). Germline values: CDR1 ENHRY, CDR2 SYGVKD. V shed 6 bases and J shed 2 bases, with 20 bases lying between them. This CDR3 has 16 amino acids. Here the CDR3 DNA reads TGTGCCATCAGGGATACCACAGGGTCGATTCCCTACGAGCAGTACTTC. It encodes CAIRDTTGSIPYEQYF.

The J gene is TRBJ2-3, the V gene TRBV3-1 (or the pseudogene TRBV3-2); TRBD2 agrees at 8 bases. Germline CDR1 reads LGHDT; CDR2 reads YNNKEL (reference sequence). J gave up 2 bases and V 0 bases, and 4 bases lay outside the gene matches. The CDR3 has 16 amino acids. CDR3 loop: CASSQDTSGNTDTQYF. DNA of the CDR3: TGTGCCAGCAGCCAAGATACTAGCGGAAACACAGATACGCAGTATTTT.

This clone was seen just once. The chain is built from TRBV3-1 (or the pseudogene TRBV3-2) and TRBJ2-7; D tentatively reads TRBD1 or TRBD2 (6 bases each). This CDR3 has 15 amino acids. V was cut by 0 bases and J by 6 bases, with 15 bases left in between. Looked up from germline, CDR1 is LGHDT and CDR2 is YNNKEL (reference sequence). The CDR3 reads CASSQDGGRFTEQYF. For the CDR3, the DNA is TGTGCCAGCAGCCAAGATGGGGGGCGATTTACCGAGCAGTACTTC.

This clone appeared a single time. The J gene is TRBJ1-2, the V gene TRBV18, with D perhaps TRBD1 (5 bases). The germline gives CDR1 KGHSH, CDR2 LQKENI. This CDR3 contains 12 residues. Trimming removed 6 bases from V and 6 bases from J, with 11 bases in between. The CDR3 sequence is CASSPDTDGYTF. The CDR3 DNA is TGTGCCAGCTCCCCGGACACAGATGGCTACACCTTC.

The chain joins TRBV19 to TRBJ2-3, with 10 bases matching TRBD2. The CDR3 has 16 residues. V was clipped by 4 bases and J by 0 bases; unmatched bases: 4. Germline CDR1 and CDR2: LNHDA and SQIVND (reference sequence). The CDR3 protein is CASSTLAGPSTDTQYF. The CDR3 DNA reads TGTGCCAGTAGTACACTAGCGGGACCCAGCACAGATACGCAGTATTTT.

J is TRBJ1-1 and V is TRBV24-1; TRBD1 matches 7 bases. Per germline, CDR1 KGHDR and CDR2 SFDVKD. Trimming removed 7 bases from V and 2 bases from J; junction bases left unmatched: 9. The CDR3 runs to 15 residues. As DNA, the CDR3 is TGTGCCACCAGAACCAAAGGGGGCGGCAACACTGAAGCTTTCTTT. Its translation: CATRTKGGGNTEAFF.